One sample yielded the 29 T cell receptor beta chains listed below, sequenced in a study of blood T cell repertoires in COVID-19. The repertoire was sequenced with immunoSEQ multiplex PCR; TCRdb's copy has only in-frame clones and lacks some. The data hold 120,000 to 150,000 clones, with 75% to 85% observed a single time. The material sequenced was peripheral blood. The receptors derive from a woman between 50 and 59 years old in a cohort sampled during active or convalescent COVID-19.

V is TRBV5-4 and J is TRBJ1-1; 9 bases fit TRBD1. The germline V gene has CDR1 SGHNT and CDR2 YYREEE (reference sequence). The CDR3 consists of 15 residues. V shed 2 bases, J shed 11 bases, and the junction held 13 bases outside the gene matches. The CDR3 loop reads CASSLLGGQGRRAFF. DNA of the CDR3: TGTGCCAGCAGCTTACTGGGTGGACAGGGGCGGAGGGCTTTCTTT.

This clone was picked up a small number of times. The chain joins TRBV7-9 to TRBJ1-2, with TRBD1 identical over 7 bases. Germline V gene data show CDR1 as SEHNR and CDR2 as FQNEAQ (reference sequence). After removal of 2 bases from V and 8 bases from J, the junction contained 5 bases not matched to a gene. This CDR3 region has 13 residues. CDR3 region: CASSLTGADGYTF. In DNA form, the CDR3 reads TGTGCCAGCAGCTTAACAGGGGCCGACGGCTACACCTTC.

This chain uses TRBV10-3 with TRBJ2-7, with a weak D call TRBD1 (5 bases). CDR3 size: 12 residues. Trimming removed 6 bases at V and 0 bases at J, with 6 bases between. Per germline, CDR1 ENHRY and CDR2 SYGVKD. The CDR3 protein is CAIRQDSYEQYF. The CDR3 DNA is TGTGCCATCAGACAGGACTCCTACGAGCAGTACTTC.

The chain carries TRBV18 and TRBJ1-2; 8 bases map to TRBD1. Germline trimming cut 0 bases from V and 5 bases from J; bases unmatched to any gene: 11. The CDR3 runs to 17 residues. CDR1 is KGHSH and CDR2 is LQKENI in the germline V gene. The DNA of the CDR3 is TGTGCCAGCTCACCACCGGGGACAGGCCTTCCAAAATATGGCTACACCTTC. It specifies CASSPPGTGLPKYGYTF.

The chain has TRBV19 and TRBJ1-1, with a possible D match to TRBD1 (6 bases). Per germline, CDR1 LNHDA and CDR2 SQIVND (reference sequence). V was clipped by 4 bases and J by 4 bases, with 10 bases between them. The CDR3 is 13 amino acids. The CDR3 protein is CASSTTGITEAFF. The DNA for the CDR3 is TGTGCCAGTAGTACCACAGGGATCACTGAAGCTTTCTTT.

The V gene is TRBV3-1 (or the pseudogene TRBV3-2), the J gene TRBJ1-3; TRBD1 matches at 10 bases. Germline V gene sequence: CDR1 LGHDT, CDR2 YNNKEL (reference sequence). Trimming at V came to 1 base and at J to 7 bases, leaving 4 bases not matched to a gene. This CDR3 has 15 amino acids. This CDR3 is CASSQVRDRGNTIYF. The DNA for the CDR3 is TGTGCCAGCAGCCAAGTTAGGGACAGGGGCAACACCATATATTTT.

The chain carries TRBV19 and TRBJ1-6; D is unresolved. V was cut by 7 bases and J by 7 bases, with 20 bases left in between. Germline CDR1 and CDR2: LNHDA and SQIVND (reference sequence). The CDR3 extends over 16 amino acids. The CDR3 loop reads CASKTLRAETNSPLHF. The CDR3 nucleotides are TGTGCCAGTAAAACCCTGCGGGCGGAAACGAATTCACCCCTCCACTTT.

V gene TRBV27 combines with J gene TRBJ2-5, with 9 bases lining up with TRBD1. Per germline, CDR1 MNHEY and CDR2 SMNVEV (reference sequence). J gave up 5 bases and V 6 bases, and 7 bases lay outside the gene matches. CDR3 length equals 14 residues. The CDR3 coding sequence is TGTGCCAGCAGCTACGGGACAGGGTGGGAGACCCAGTACTTC. Amino acids: CASSYGTGWETQYF.

The chain carries TRBV11-3 and TRBJ1-3; D is possibly TRBD1 (5 bases). This CDR3 contains 15 residues. CDR1 is SGHNT, CDR2 YENEEA, per germline. V was clipped by 0 bases and J by 4 bases, with 10 bases between them. CDR3 sequence (DNA): TGTGCCAGCAGCTTAGACCCAGGGCCAGGAAACACCATATATTTT. This gives the protein CASSLDPGPGNTIYF.

The rearrangement links TRBV27 to TRBJ1-5, with 10 positions matching TRBD1. Germline CDR1 and CDR2: MNHEY and SMNVEV (reference sequence). The CDR3 spans 15 residues. Losses at the gene ends were 7 bases for V and 3 bases for J; bases not matched to a gene: 6. The chain's CDR3 is CASKRTGGFNQPQHF. CDR3 bases: TGTGCCAGCAAGCGGACAGGGGGTTTCAATCAGCCCCAGCATTTT.

This clone was found once. The chain recombines TRBV19 with TRBJ1-3, with D maybe TRBD1 (6 bases). Trimming pared 2 bases from V and 7 bases from J, leaving 12 bases between. CDR1 and CDR2 from the germline V gene are LNHDA and SQIVND (reference sequence). This CDR3 contains 14 residues. CDR3 loop: CASSISAGANTIYF. CDR3 sequence (DNA): TGTGCCAGTAGTATAAGCGCAGGGGCCAACACCATATATTTT.

The gene calls are TRBV5-8 and TRBJ2-7; TRBD1 matches 7 bases. CDR3 length equals 14 residues. The V segment lost 4 bases and the J segment 5 bases; nucleotides outside the gene matches: 9. CDR1 and CDR2 from the germline V gene are SGHTS and YDEGEE. The CDR3 DNA is TGTGCCAGCAGCCGATCCGGGACAGCCCACGAGCAGTACTTC. Its translation is CASSRSGTAHEQYF.

This clone has only a few counts. The chain has TRBV19 and TRBJ2-5, with D perhaps matching TRBD2 (6 bases). The CDR3 totals 13 residues. V was shortened by 9 bases and J by 1 base, with 12 bases between the two germline ends. Per the germline V gene, CDR1 is LNHDA and CDR2 is SQIVND (reference sequence). The CDR3 sequence is CASRDSTQETQYF. The CDR3, as DNA: TGTGCCAGCCGGGACTCGACCCAAGAGACCCAGTACTTC.

In its sample, this clone was seen once. The chain links TRBV7-9 to TRBJ1-6, with D unclear. The CDR3 is made up of 14 amino acids. Trimming pared 0 bases from V and 7 bases from J, leaving 7 bases between. CDR1 SEHNR and CDR2 FQNEAQ come from the germline V gene (reference sequence). The CDR3 spells CASSLAPENSPLHF. The CDR3 DNA sequence: TGTGCCAGCAGCTTAGCTCCCGAGAATTCACCCCTCCACTTT. The full variable domain, rest sourced from reference TRBV7-9 and TRBJ1-6, is DTGVSQNPRHKITKRGQNVTFRCDPISEHNRLYWYRQTLGQGPEFLTYFQNEAQLEKSRLLSDRFSAERPKGSFSTLEIQRTEQGDSAMYLCASSLAPENSPLHFGNGTRLTVT.

V is TRBV3-1 (or the pseudogene TRBV3-2) and J is TRBJ2-1; TRBD1 matches 8 bases. The J segment lost 8 bases and the V segment lost 3 bases, leaving 3 bases of the junction unmatched. CDR3 length: 13 amino acids. The V gene's germline CDR1 is LGHDT and CDR2 YNNKEL (reference sequence). CDR3 bases: TGTGCCAGCAGCCATCAGGGGGCGTATGAGCAGTTCTTC. It specifies CASSHQGAYEQFF.

The chain links TRBV5-1 to TRBJ2-3; 8 bases align to TRBD2. This CDR3 has 16 amino acids. J was trimmed by 1 base and V by 2 bases; bases with no gene match: 6. CDR1 SGHRS and CDR2 YFSETQ come from the germline V gene. The CDR3 DNA follows: TGCGCCAGCAGCTTCAGTGAAGCGGGGGGCACAGATACGCAGTATTTT. Translating it yields CASSFSEAGGTDTQYF.

This sequence joins TRBV5-1 and TRBJ1-1; TRBD1 agrees at 9 bases. Trimming removed 4 bases from V and 5 bases from J; junction bases left unmatched: 3. The length of the CDR3 is 13 residues. CDR1 is SGHRS and CDR2 is YFSETQ in the germline V gene. The CDR3 protein is CASSSGQGTEAFF. The CDR3 DNA reads as TGCGCCAGCAGCAGCGGACAGGGGACTGAAGCTTTCTTT.

The genes are TRBV11-2 and TRBJ2-7, with D tentatively TRBD2 (6 bases). Trimming shortened V by 4 bases and J by 0 bases, and 13 bases separated the two germline ends. From germline, CDR1 is SGHAT and CDR2 FQNNGV. The CDR3 runs 15 residues. CDR3 loop: CASSSAIGSSYEQYF. Written as DNA, the CDR3 is TGTGCCAGCAGCTCCGCAATCGGGAGCTCCTACGAGCAGTACTTC.

The V gene is TRBV12-5, the J gene TRBJ2-4, with 9 bases that match TRBD2. The CDR3 covers 15 residues. Per the germline V gene, CDR1 is LGHNT and CDR2 is FRNRAP. The V and J ends lost 2 bases and 5 bases, in that order; junction bases with no gene match: 4. As DNA, the CDR3 is TGTGCTAGTGGTTTGTGGCGGGGGGGCCAAAACATTCAGTACTTC. Protein sequence: CASGLWRGGQNIQYF.

V usage is TRBV5-1 and J usage is TRBJ1-6; 7 bases map to TRBD1. The CDR3 spans 16 residues. The V gene end was trimmed by 0 bases and the J gene end by 9 bases; junction bases not matched to a gene: 9. The V gene's germline CDR1 is SGHRS and CDR2 YFSETQ. CDR3 region: CASSLGQGDVGSPLHF. DNA of the CDR3: TGCGCCAGCAGCTTGGGACAGGGAGACGTAGGTTCACCCCTCCACTTT.

This clone has more than one count but fewer than ten. The chain recombines TRBV24-1 with TRBJ2-7, with D possibly being TRBD2 (6 bases). Germline V gene data show CDR1 as KGHDR and CDR2 as SFDVKD. The CDR3 has 13 residues. V lost 6 bases and J 6 bases, leaving 14 bases between the germline ends. The CDR3 DNA is TGTGCCACCAGTTCCTTTATGGGGGGCGAGCAGTACTTC. Protein sequence: CATSSFMGGEQYF.

The gene calls are TRBV10-3 and TRBJ1-1; D unresolved. The germline V gene encodes CDR1 ENHRY and CDR2 SYGVKD. The CDR3 is 16 residues long. With 0 bases removed from V and 6 bases from J, the gap between germline ends came to 17 bases. This CDR3 reads CAISESSGSGGAEAFF. CDR3 coding DNA: TGTGCCATCAGTGAGTCATCGGGATCCGGTGGCGCTGAAGCTTTCTTT.

The chain recombines TRBV12-3 or TRBV12-4 with TRBJ2-2; perhaps TRBD2 as D (6 bases). V lost 6 bases to trimming and J lost 7 bases, with 6 bases between them. CDR3 length equals 11 residues. This CDR3 is CASRRDGELFF. The DNA of the CDR3 is TGTGCCAGCAGGCGGGACGGGGAGCTGTTTTTT.

The chain uses TRBV19 and TRBJ1-5; 7 nucleotides line up with TRBD1. Germline V lookup: CDR1 LNHDA, CDR2 SQIVND (reference sequence). Trimming cost V 8 bases and J 2 bases; bases outside gene matches: 15. The CDR3 has 17 residues. CDR3 in DNA: TGTGCCAGTCGTCCGGACAGGCGCAGAGGGGGCAATCAGCCCCAGCATTTT. Translated, it gives CASRPDRRRGGNQPQHF.

The chain employs TRBV30 and TRBJ2-3; a possible D gene is TRBD2 (5 bases). Germline lookup yields CDR1 GTSNPN and CDR2 SVGIG (reference sequence). V lost 0 bases to trimming and J lost 4 bases, with 14 bases between them. The CDR3 is 15 amino acids. The CDR3 protein is CAWSVGRGRADTQYF. The CDR3, as DNA: TGTGCCTGGAGTGTAGGCCGGGGTCGGGCAGATACGCAGTATTTT.

This chain's CDR3 is CASSLRRGENNSPLHF. CDR3 sequence (DNA): TGCGCCAGCAGCTTGAGAAGGGGTGAGAATAATTCACCCCTCCACTTT. V usage is TRBV5-1 and J usage is TRBJ1-6; maybe TRBD1 (5 bases). Trimming took off 1 base at V and 5 bases at J, with 13 bases between the two ends. This CDR3 contains 16 residues. The germline V gene has CDR1 SGHRS and CDR2 YFSETQ.

The chain uses TRBV9 and TRBJ1-3, with 12 bases matching TRBD1. This CDR3 has 18 residues. Losses at the gene ends were 3 bases for V and 3 bases for J; bases not matched to a gene: 10. Germline-derived CDR1 and CDR2 are SGDLS and YYNGEE. The CDR3 sequence is CASSAQPGTGGVGNTIYF. In nucleotides, the CDR3 is TGTGCCAGCAGCGCTCAGCCCGGGACAGGGGGCGTTGGAAACACCATATATTTT.

V is TRBV11-2 and J is TRBJ2-7, with D hard to call. The V gene lost 5 bases and the J gene lost 6 bases, with 8 bases spanning the gap. The germline V gene encodes CDR1 SGHAT and CDR2 FQNNGV. The CDR3 consists of 11 residues. This CDR3 is CASSRLGEQYF. The CDR3 nucleotides are TGTGCCAGCAGCCGCCTCGGCGAGCAGTACTTC.

This clone occurred once. The chain is built from TRBV19 and TRBJ2-3, with 8 positions matching TRBD1. The CDR3 sequence is 16 residues long. V was pared by 0 bases and J by 4 bases, with 6 bases of the junction left unmatched. CDR1 LNHDA and CDR2 SQIVND come from the germline V gene (reference sequence). The CDR3 coding sequence is TGTGCCAGTAGTATAGATGGGGGACAGGCGCCAGATACGCAGTATTTT. It codes for CASSIDGGQAPDTQYF.